These 29 T cell receptor beta chains originate from one sample sequenced in a study of OX40 agonist ivuxolimab in advanced cancers. Clones were sequenced by immunoSEQ multiplex PCR, and TCRdb holds only the in-frame ones, with some missing. This sample has 70,000 to 80,000 clones, with around nine tenths found just once. Sequences were derived from CD4+ or CD8+ T cells sorted from blood, sampled in a trial of the OX40 agonist ivuxolimab. The receptor source for this set is an adult with an advanced solid tumor such as melanoma, head and neck, liver or kidney cancer.

The CDR3 DNA is TGTGCCAGTAGTACCCACGGAGGGGAGACTGAAGCTTTCTTT. As protein: CASSTHGGETEAFF. The chain uses TRBV19 and TRBJ1-1, with D possibly matching TRBD1 (5 bases). This CDR3 is built from 14 residues. V shed 4 bases and J shed 5 bases, with 14 bases lying between them. Germline CDR1 LNHDA, CDR2 SQIVND (reference sequence).

Of note for this clone: In the same sample, other DNA sequences code for this CDR3. The V call is TRBV9, the J call TRBJ1-5; D unresolved. Deletions cut 0 bases from V and 0 bases from J, with 4 bases between. Looked up from germline, CDR1 is SGDLS and CDR2 is YYNGEE. The CDR3 is 14 amino acids. CDR3 coding DNA: TGTGCCAGCAGCGTAGGAGATAGCAATCAGCCCCAGCATTTT. It translates to CASSVGDSNQPQHF.

The chain is built from TRBV11-2 and TRBJ1-3; D is unresolved. Germline CDR1 SGHAT, CDR2 FQNNGV. This CDR3 contains 13 residues. V lost 6 bases and J lost 2, with 8 bases in between. For the CDR3, the DNA is TGTGCCAGCAGTCACAGTACTGGAAACACCATATATTTT. It encodes CASSHSTGNTIYF.

The CDR3 DNA reads as TGTGCCAGTAGTACCCCGGGACTAGCGACAATCAATGAGCAGTTCTTC. Its translation: CASSTPGLATINEQFF. The chain combines TRBV19 with TRBJ2-1; 10 bases agree with TRBD2. Germline V gene sequence: CDR1 LNHDA, CDR2 SQIVND (reference sequence). There are 16 residues in the CDR3. Unmatched junction bases numbered 9, after V lost 4 bases and J lost 6 bases.

This chain connects TRBV5-4 to TRBJ1-1; D gene ambiguous. Looked up from germline, CDR1 is SGHNT and CDR2 is YYREEE (reference sequence). V lost 0 bases, J lost 7 bases, and 10 bases lay in between. This CDR3 has 13 residues. The CDR3 DNA reads as TGTGCCAGCAGCTTGGGGGAGGGAAATGAAGCTTTCTTT. Translating it yields CASSLGEGNEAFF.

DNA of the CDR3: TGTGCCAGCAGCTTTAGGTCTAGGGATGAGCAGTTCTTC. Residues: CASSFRSRDEQFF. The genes are TRBV5-6 and TRBJ2-1; D is unresolved. V was trimmed by 2 bases and J by 8 bases, leaving 11 bases between them. CDR1 SGHDT and CDR2 YYEEEE come from the germline V gene. This CDR3 is built from 13 residues.

The chain has TRBV19 and TRBJ2-3, with TRBD2 matching 10 bases. This CDR3 is built from 16 residues. Germline values: CDR1 LNHDA, CDR2 SQIVND (reference sequence). Trimming removed 4 bases from V and 5 bases from J; junction bases left unmatched: 9. The DNA for the CDR3 is TGTGCCAGTAGTAGGGTATCTAGCGGGGGCGAAGATACGCAGTATTTT. Amino acid sequence: CASSRVSSGGEDTQYF.

J is TRBJ2-7 and V is TRBV7-9, with D tentatively TRBD2 (5 bases). Trimming took off 5 bases at V and 4 bases at J, with 6 bases between the two ends. The CDR3 runs to 11 residues. CDR1 and CDR2 (germline): SEHNR, FQNEAQ (reference sequence). In DNA form, the CDR3 reads TGTGCCAGCAGCCCGGGGTACGAGCAGTACTTC. Translating it yields CASSPGYEQYF.

This chain uses TRBV27 with TRBJ2-7, with 10 bases identical to TRBD2. Germline lookup yields CDR1 MNHEY and CDR2 SMNVEV (reference sequence). The CDR3 sequence is 16 residues long. J was trimmed by 1 base and V by 5 bases; bases with no gene match: 8. DNA for the CDR3: TGTGCCAGCAGTCCCGGGACTAGCGCAATATCCTACGAGCAGTACTTC. It yields the protein CASSPGTSAISYEQYF.

The chain is built from TRBV19 and TRBJ1-1; TRBD1 agrees at 8 bases. The CDR3 has 14 residues. In germline, CDR1 is LNHDA, CDR2 SQIVND (reference sequence). V shed 3 bases, J shed 5 bases, and the junction held 5 bases outside the gene matches. Here the CDR3 reads CASSIDRGGTEAFF. For the CDR3, the DNA is TGTGCCAGTAGTATTGACAGGGGAGGAACTGAAGCTTTCTTT.

This chain links TRBV28 with TRBJ2-5; D possibly matches TRBD1 or TRBD2 (5 bases each). Trimming cost V 2 bases and J 3 bases, with 16 bases left between them. CDR1 MDHEN and CDR2 SYDVKM come from the germline V gene. This CDR3 is built from 16 residues. The CDR3 sequence: CASSLGGVRREETQYF. The CDR3 bases are TGTGCCAGCAGTTTAGGGGGAGTTAGGAGAGAAGAGACCCAGTACTTC. Variable domain in full (rest from reference TRBV28 and TRBJ2-5): DVKVTQSSRYLVKRTGEKVFLECVQDMDHENMFWYRQDPGLGLRLIYFSYDVKMKEKGDIPEGYSVSREKKERFSLILESASTNQTSMYLCASSLGGVRREETQYFGPGTRLLVL.

V usage is TRBV4-3 and J usage is TRBJ2-1; D is unclear. V was pared by 0 bases and J by 8 bases, with 8 bases between. The length of the CDR3 is 13 residues. CDR1 and CDR2 (germline): LGHNA, YSLEER. CDR3 amino acids: CASSQDLGYEQFF. CDR3 nucleotide sequence: TGCGCCAGCAGCCAAGACCTGGGGTATGAGCAGTTCTTC.

The chain links TRBV7-9 to TRBJ2-3; D unclear. This CDR3 has 14 amino acids. Germline V gene data show CDR1 as SEHNR and CDR2 as FQNEAQ (reference sequence). Trimming took off 4 bases at V and 2 bases at J, with 10 bases between the two ends. The CDR3 region is CASSSAPFTDTQYF. As DNA, the CDR3 is TGTGCCAGCAGCTCTGCTCCCTTCACAGATACGCAGTATTTT.

This clone was picked up a small number of times. V is TRBV27 and J is TRBJ1-1; tentatively, D is TRBD1 (5 bases). Trimming took off 3 bases at V and 11 bases at J, with 16 bases between the two ends. Per germline, CDR1 MNHEY and CDR2 SMNVEV (reference sequence). The CDR3 loop spans 13 amino acids. This CDR3 reads CASSFLGGGSAFF. The CDR3 DNA is TGTGCCAGCAGTTTCCTCGGGGGGGGGAGTGCTTTCTTT.

The DNA for the CDR3 is TGTGCCAGTAGTATAGAGGGAGGGAGCTCCTACAATGAGCAGTTCTTC. Translated, it gives CASSIEGGSSYNEQFF. The V gene is TRBV19, the J gene TRBJ2-1, with 7 bases that match TRBD2. The J segment lost 0 bases and the V segment lost 0 bases, leaving 2 bases of the junction unmatched. CDR3 length equals 16 residues. Germline CDR1 LNHDA, CDR2 SQIVND (reference sequence).

This clone occurred a few times. The chain employs TRBV29-1 and TRBJ1-1; no reliable D call. This CDR3 spans 10 amino acids. Trimming pared 6 bases from V and 2 bases from J, leaving 4 bases between. CDR1 SQVTM and CDR2 ANQGSEA come from the germline V gene. DNA of the CDR3: TGCAGCGTATACAACACTGAAGCTTTCTTT. Encoded protein: CSVYNTEAFF.

The V call is TRBV7-2, the J call TRBJ1-2; 11 nucleotides match TRBD1. The CDR3 runs 16 residues. V dropped 6 bases and J dropped 5; count of bases not matched to a gene: 11. The germline CDR1 and CDR2 sequences are SGHTA and FQGNSA. The CDR3 DNA reads as TGTGCCAGCAGACTATTTAAGGGACAGGGGGTTTATGGCTACACCTTC. This codes for CASRLFKGQGVYGYTF.

CDR3 nucleotides: TGCGCCAGCAGCCAAGGACAGAGCTCTGGAAACACCATATATTTT. It translates to CASSQGQSSGNTIYF. The chain links TRBV4-1 to TRBJ1-3; D is perhaps TRBD1 (5 bases). The CDR3 is made up of 15 amino acids. The germline CDR1 and CDR2 sequences are MGHRA and YSYEKL. V gave up 1 base and J gave up 0 bases, with 7 bases separating them.

The V call is TRBV4-3, the J call TRBJ1-1; D remains ambiguous. CDR1 LGHNA and CDR2 YSLEER come from the germline V gene. This CDR3 spans 14 amino acids. The V and J ends lost 0 bases and 4 bases respectively, with 9 bases between them. The DNA for the CDR3 is TGCGCCAGCAGCCAAGATTTCGGGGTCACTGAAGCTTTCTTT. Encoded protein: CASSQDFGVTEAFF.

This chain connects TRBV5-8 to TRBJ1-1, with 11 bases matching TRBD1. This CDR3 has 16 residues. V lost 4 bases and J lost 3; bases outside the gene matches: 8. CDR1 and CDR2 from the germline V gene are SGHTS and YDEGEE. CDR3 DNA sequence: TGTGCCAGCAGCCCGCGGACAGGGGGCGGAGACACTGAAGCTTTCTTT. It yields the protein CASSPRTGGGDTEAFF.

The DNA for the CDR3 is TGTGCCTGGGGGGGGCAGTACTTC. Its translation is CAWGGQYF. The chain has TRBV7-9 and TRBJ2-7; TRBD2 matches at 7 bases. This CDR3 is built from 8 residues. Trimming at V came to 11 bases and at J to 9 bases, leaving 1 base not matched to a gene. Germline V gene data show CDR1 as SEHNR and CDR2 as FQNEAQ (reference sequence).

This clone was observed a few times. The J gene is TRBJ1-6, the V gene TRBV7-3; D not certain. The germline CDR1 and CDR2 sequences are SGHTA and FQGTGA. The V end was cut by 6 bases, the J end by 10 bases, with 13 bases between. There are 13 residues in the CDR3. CDR3 region: CASSYNGESPLHF. The CDR3 DNA reads as TGTGCCAGCAGTTATAACGGGGAGTCACCCCTCCACTTT.

For the CDR3, the DNA is TGTGCCTGGAGTGCAGGGGGCGGGTATGGCTACACCTTC. As protein: CAWSAGGGYGYTF. This chain joins TRBV30 and TRBJ1-2; TRBD1 aligns across 8 bases. The CDR3 is made up of 13 amino acids. With V trimmed by 1 base and J by 5 bases, 3 bases remained unmatched. CDR1 and CDR2 (germline): GTSNPN, SVGIG (reference sequence).

This sequence joins TRBV6-5 and TRBJ1-2, with a possible D match to TRBD1 (5 bases). V lost 6 bases and J 8 bases, leaving 10 bases between the germline ends. Per the germline V gene, CDR1 is MNHEY and CDR2 is SVGAGI. CDR3 size: 11 residues. CDR3 amino acids: CASRGVDGYTF. CDR3 nucleotide sequence: TGTGCCAGCAGGGGGGTAGACGGCTACACCTTC.

The chain recombines TRBV30 with TRBJ2-7; unclear D gene. The CDR3 is made up of 15 amino acids. The germline V gene has CDR1 GTSNPN and CDR2 SVGIG (reference sequence). V was shortened by 1 base and J by 2 bases, with 15 bases between the two germline ends. The CDR3 protein is CAWSDGIGRAYEQYF. In DNA form, the CDR3 reads TGTGCCTGGAGTGACGGAATCGGAAGGGCCTACGAGCAGTACTTC.

This chain links TRBV4-3 with TRBJ2-7; D call uncertain. CDR1 is LGHNA, CDR2 YSLEER, per germline. This CDR3 contains 16 residues. Between the trimmed V and J ends, which lost 0 bases and 1 base, there was a span of 13 bases. The CDR3 is CASSQDSTVSSYEQYF. The CDR3 DNA follows: TGCGCCAGCAGCCAAGATTCTACGGTTTCGTCCTACGAGCAGTACTTC.

This clone was recorded only once. The rearrangement joins TRBV27 to TRBJ2-5; D possibly corresponds to TRBD2 (6 bases). V gave up 2 bases and J gave up 2 bases, with 12 bases separating them. The CDR3 length is 15 residues. The germline V gene encodes CDR1 MNHEY and CDR2 SMNVEV (reference sequence). The CDR3, as DNA: TGTGCCAGCAGTTTAGGGGGGACGGTTCAAGAGACCCAGTACTTC. This encodes CASSLGGTVQETQYF.

The V gene is TRBV27, the J gene TRBJ2-6; 8 nucleotides match TRBD1. V gave up 4 bases and J gave up 0 bases; unmatched junction bases: 14. The germline V gene has CDR1 MNHEY and CDR2 SMNVEV (reference sequence). The CDR3 spans 20 residues. The CDR3 DNA follows: TGTGCCAGCAGTTATCAACCGGGACAGGCTATATTCTCTGGGGCCAACGTCCTGACTTTC. Its protein product is CASSYQPGQAIFSGANVLTF.

The CDR3 here is CASSWDSQQPQHF. For the CDR3, the DNA is TGTGCCAGCTCCTGGGACAGTCAGCAGCCCCAGCATTTT. The rearrangement joins TRBV2 to TRBJ1-5, with TRBD1 matching over 7 bases. Germline values: CDR1 SNHLY, CDR2 FYNNEI. The CDR3 is 13 residues long. V was pared by 8 bases and J by 7 bases, with 8 bases of the junction left unmatched.